This T cell receptor beta chain was documented in a study of CD8+ T cells in alopecia areata (dated by TCRdb to 2016 to 2019). Study-level background: Treated patients were enrolled in an open-label pilot trial of oral tofacitinib at 5 to 10 mg twice daily for moderate-to-severe alopecia areata. Scalp clonality was compared among normal scalp (n=4), patchy alopecia areata scalp (n=8), and alopecia totalis/universalis scalp (n=8). immunoSEQ multiplex PCR using 35 Vbeta forward primers and 13 Jbeta reverse primers was used to amplify TCRbeta CDR3 regions. RNA came from the PAXgene miRNA kit for fixed scalp, the miRNeasy kit for PBMCs, and the RNeasy kit for mouse skin. High-throughput TCRbeta sequencing was used to examine T cell clonal expansion in alopecia areata in both the C3H/HeJ mouse model and human patients. Tofacitinib-treated patients had biopsies at baseline and at 4 and 24 weeks of treatment, with a later scalp biopsy in several patients. Human TCRbeta sequencing covered scalp tissue and sorted CD4+ and CD8+ peripheral blood T cells from patchy and totalis/universalis alopecia areata patients and healthy controls. Tofacitinib was given for 6 to 18 months, followed by 6 months of follow-up off drug to assess delayed response and recurrence. General study outcomes and caveats: Unlike mouse skin, which is dominated by gammadelta T cells, normal human skin has resident alphabeta T cells that are also sequenced, and this complicates analysis of the scalp TCR repertoire. Shared TCR sequences between patients were less evident than in mice, which may be partly attributable to HLA diversity in the patient population. Higher clonality and more expanded CD8+ clones were observed in lesional scalp than in normal scalp, particularly in alopecia totalis/universalis, a finding suggestive of antigenic drive.

Worth noting for this clone: Its antigen remains undetermined. No base qualities exist here, and no much larger clone lies one base off it.

The time point label here, explained by the study, means: baseline before oral tofacitinib. Peripheral blood and lesional scalp punch biopsies were obtained from patients with alopecia areata. PBMCs were isolated by density centrifugation and stained for CD3, CD4 and CD8, after which CD4+ and CD8+ T cells were sorted on a FACSAria. The protocol used for the library was the immunoSEQ multiplex PCR assay. For TCR sequencing, RNA was extracted from every sample and reverse transcribed into cDNA to serve as template. First-strand cDNA was synthesized with SuperScript III using a 2:1 mix of oligo-dT and random hexamers. Amplification bias was assessed with a synthetic immune receptor repertoire, and residual bias was removed computationally. In the source study's methods: After raw reads were preprocessed to remove errors, the CDR3 was defined following IMGT conventions as running from the conserved cysteine to phenylalanine. To get clonality, Shannon entropy was normalized by log2 of the number of productive unique TCRs and the result was subtracted from 1. Whether each scalp clone was CD4 or CD8 was inferred by checking scalp TCRbeta sequences against the CD4 and CD8 repertoires from sorted blood. TCRdb retrieved this table from immuneACCESS and kept in-frame rearrangements only. Not all clones are present; in checked studies, unresolved V genes account for under half, and no reason is known for the remainder. V, J and clone size derive from that table, while D and trimming were established from the DNA sequence. This sample comprises 110,000 to 150,000 clones, approximately 49% of them detected only once. Around 1% of the sample is in the top ten clones.

This sequence was found in a human donor with alopecia areata. This specimen was CD4+ T cells sorted from blood, taken at week 0.

The DNA sequence reads TGTGCCAGCAGTTTTTCGGTAGCGGATGGCTACACCTTC. It is translated as CASSFSVADGYTF. The chain was built from TRBV28 and TRBJ1-2; the D gene is not confidently resolved. Taken from the germline V gene, the CDR1 and CDR2 loops are MDHEN and SYDVKM. V and J are truncated by 3 bases and 6 bases respectively, leaving an intervening sequence of 11 bases. Inclusive of the bounding cysteine and phenylalanine, the CDR3 is 13 residues long. CDR3 DNA is the only sequence kept; it has 39 bases, read in frame from the first base.